The TCR beta chain described here comes from a study of T cell responses to AZD1222 COVID-19 vaccine. Germline V CDR1 and CDR2: SGHVS, FQNEAQ. Trimming pared 7 bases from V and 5 bases from J, leaving 17 bases between. CDR3 size: 14 residues. Comments on this clone: No antigen is known for it.

Broader study findings: Within unmutated variant regions lay the reported targets of nearly half of spike-specific TCRs. Researchers took repertoire samples only after the peak T cell response had come. With two AZD1222 doses given, Spike-specific TCR breadth and depth both rose.

The study pooled second doses at about 4 or about 12 weeks. Method: immunoSEQ multiplex PCR; TCRdb's copy keeps in-frame clones and lacks some. The sample carries under 150,000 clones, about 91% recorded once. The chain has TRBV7-8 and TRBJ1-1, with D possibly TRBD1 on 6 matching bases. The input for sequencing was peripheral blood, taken 28 days after the second AZD1222 dose. The receptor was derived from an adult who received the AZD1222 COVID-19 vaccine. CDR3 DNA sequence: TGTGCCAGCAACCCGACCAGGGGTGGGACTGAAGCTTTCTTT. This codes for CASNPTRGGTEAFF.